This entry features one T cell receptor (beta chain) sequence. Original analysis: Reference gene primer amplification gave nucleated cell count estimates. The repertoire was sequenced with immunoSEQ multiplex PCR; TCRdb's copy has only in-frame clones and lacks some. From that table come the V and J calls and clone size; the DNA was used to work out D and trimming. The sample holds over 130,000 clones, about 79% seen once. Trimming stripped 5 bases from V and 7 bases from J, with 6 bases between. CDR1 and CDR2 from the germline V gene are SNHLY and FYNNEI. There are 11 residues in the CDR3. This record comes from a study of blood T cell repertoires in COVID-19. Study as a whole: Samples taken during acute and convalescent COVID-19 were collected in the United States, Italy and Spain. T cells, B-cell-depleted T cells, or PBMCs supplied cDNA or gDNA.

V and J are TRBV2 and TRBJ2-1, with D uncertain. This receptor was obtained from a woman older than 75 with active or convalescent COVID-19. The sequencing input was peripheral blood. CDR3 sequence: CASSPMNEQFF. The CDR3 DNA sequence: TGTGCCAGCAGTCCCATGAATGAGCAGTTCTTC.